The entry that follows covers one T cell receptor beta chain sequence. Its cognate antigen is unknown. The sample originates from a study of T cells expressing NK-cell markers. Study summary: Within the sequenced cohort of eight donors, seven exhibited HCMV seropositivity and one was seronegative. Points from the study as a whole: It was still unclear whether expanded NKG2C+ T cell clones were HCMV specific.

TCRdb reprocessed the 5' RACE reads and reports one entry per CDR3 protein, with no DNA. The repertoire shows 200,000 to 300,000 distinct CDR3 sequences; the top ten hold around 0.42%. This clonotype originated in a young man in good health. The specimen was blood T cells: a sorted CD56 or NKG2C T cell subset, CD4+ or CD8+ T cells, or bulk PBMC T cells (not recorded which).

The chain's CDR3 is CSASHMDRRPYGYTF. This chain links TRBV20-1 with TRBJ1-2; TCRdb gives TRBD1 as the D gene, but with no DNA this cannot be confirmed. The germline V gene encodes CDR1 DFQATT and CDR2 SNEGSKA (reference sequence). The CDR3 runs to 15 residues.